Below, one T cell receptor beta chain is given with its context. Its antigen has not been determined. No quality values exist for individual bases; no much larger clone is one base distant. In total, roughly 670 healthy bone marrow donors made up the cohort. At the time of sampling, every cohort member was nominally healthy, though immune exposures that went unrecorded were likely present. The donor was CMV seropositive and was included in the group of about 290 seropositive cohort members. A peripheral blood sample was collected from each donor, and TCR beta sequencing was performed on peripheral blood mononuclear cells. Genomic DNA was extracted from the blood cell samples with the Qiagen DNeasy Blood Extraction Kit. Looking up the germline V gene yields CDR1 SNHLY and CDR2 FYNNEI. There are 13 amino acids in the CDR3, from cysteine to phenylalanine inclusive. Only CDR3 DNA is held: 39 bases, read in frame from base 1. At the junction V is shortened by 1 base and J by 4 bases, with 7 bases in between.

The data derive from a study of cytomegalovirus exposure and HLA in healthy donors (dated by TCRdb to about 2017). Study-level background: An earlier analysis of more than 550 of the donors reported roughly 300 Gb of sequence data and 117 million unique TCR beta sequences obtained from about 170 million T cells. In addition to the first cohort of roughly 700 subjects, a separate validation cohort of approximately 130 different subjects was used. A later analysis re-analyzed previously published TCR beta repertoires from several hundred donors and added high-resolution HLA genotyping to study TCR occurrence patterns. The aim of the study was to test whether cataloging public T cell receptors could identify signatures of past pathogen exposure. Typing coverage varied by locus: roughly 620-630 donors for A, B, C, DRB1 and DQB1; 522 for DQA1; more than 600 for DPA1; approximately 450 for DPB1. The study profiled the T cell repertoires of some 610 subjects by immunosequencing and related them to cytomegalovirus serostatus. HLA typing included class I and class II loci at four-digit resolution. Of the approximately 400 genotyped donors, approximately 83% fell in the genetic ancestry cluster associated with self-reported Caucasian donors. The later analysis used no new phenotypic data to find candidate immune exposures, relying instead on TCR beta sequences and their occurrence across donors. High-throughput TCR immunosequencing, statistical association of individual TCRs with disease status, and machine learning were combined to predict cytomegalovirus infection status. Roughly 320 gigabases of sequencing data and about 92 million unique TCR sequences made up an early release that covered approximately 650 HLA-typed donors. In a later genetic analysis, genome-wide SNP genotypes for about three fifths of the roughly 670 donors were used, and that subset was treated as a discovery cohort. Donor age, sex, ethnicity and CMV serostatus were compiled alongside the repertoire data. In an earlier analysis of a few hundred of the donors, high-throughput TCR beta sequencing was used to judge whether each TCR beta V gene segment behaved as functional or pseudogenic. Among about 360 genotyped donors of the cohort, an average of roughly 240,000 unique TCR beta nucleotide sequences were sequenced per donor, roughly 18% of them non-productive. All discovery cohort repertoires had been generated on a single sequencing platform. Roughly 5 DR-DQ haplotypes were handled as single units for association and clustering because linkage in the cohort was strong. What the study reported, not specific to this receptor: A further reported finding was that TCR beta sequences accurately predicted the HLA-A and HLA-B alleles for most subjects in the first cohort. Some IMGT-functional V segments, including TRBV6-2 and TRBV6-3, could not be distinguished by the 87-base-pair reads and were therefore excluded. Roughly uniform sequencing depth across donors was assumed in presence/absence analyses, although this assumption may not hold. A few of the identified cytomegalovirus-associated TCR beta chains were confirmed in vitro to be specific for cytomegalovirus antigens. Because counts were too low, roughly 16 rarely observed V segments, including chromosome 9 orphons, were excluded from the earlier analysis of 500 to 700 of the donors. When HLA alleles, especially DR and DQ, strongly co-occurred, TCR associations were difficult to assign to individual alleles. Linkage disequilibrium might explain the correlated functional status among segregating V segments, but an unknown experimental factor could not be ruled out. A cluster of highly shared sequence variants was judged likely to represent a technical artifact of the sequencing pipeline. A later analysis found that HLA-associated TCR beta chains were more clonally expanded and had lower generation probabilities than equally common non-associated chains. HLA typing was unavailable for some donors at each locus, so association tests used only the typed subset. The only immune exposure information available for the cohort was CMV serostatus. A later analysis found that most CMV-associated TCR beta chains appeared HLA-restricted, with HLA associations seemingly driven largely by CMV exposure. In both the original and validation cohorts, the classifier was reported to diagnose cytomegalovirus status with high specificity and sensitivity. In a later analysis, some 18,000 TCR beta sequences were associated with specific HLA alleles at a false discovery rate of 0.05. In a later genetic analysis, fewer N-insertions in productive TCRs were reported among donors in an Asian-associated ancestry cluster than the 666-donor mean. V-gene and J-gene trimming of TCR beta chains was associated with a missense DCLRE1C variant in a later genetic analysis, and the association was replicated in an independent cohort. In a later analysis, TCR association rates were found to vary across HLA loci, with the most associated TCRs seen for DRB1 alleles and the fewest for HLA-C alleles. This cohort had only TCR beta chains sequenced, and the lack of alpha or paired-chain data limited which features could be detected. Broadly in line with IMGT annotations, most TCR beta V segments showed up in productive rearrangements about 90% or about 30% of the time in an earlier analysis of 450 to 600 of the donors. Several of the top co-occurrence clusters appeared to be linked to parvovirus B19, influenza, CMV and Epstein-Barr virus, according to a later analysis. According to the authors, the approach could potentially be generalized to other disease states and immunological phenotypes. Most TCR sequences were seen in very few donors, while some public TCRs were found in many individuals. The study gave a list of under 200 TCR beta chains associated with cytomegalovirus.

Library creation used the immunoSEQ multiplex PCR assay. For the multiplex PCR, a mixture combining 60 forward primers for TCR Vbeta segments and 13 reverse primers for TCR Jbeta segments was used. Amplification of the CDR3 region of rearranged TCR beta genes was performed with a multiplex PCR assay on genomic DNA. The amplified TCR beta libraries were sequenced on the Illumina HiSeq System as 87-base-pair reads. The source study handled its data this way. A later analysis tallied 75 million to 85 million unique TCR beta chains across the 666 repertoires, and about 10 million of those chains were shared by two or more donors. A nearest-neighbor algorithm error-corrected the raw reads and collapsed the reads into unique sequences, merging closely related sequences to remove PCR and sequencing errors. Alignment of CDR3 sequences to IMGT reference sequences was used to assign V, D and J gene segments. For a sequence to be retained, a match of at least six nucleotides was required to both a V gene segment and a J gene segment. A rearrangement was called productive if the CDR3 had no stop codons and remained in frame with V and J, and every other rearrangement was called non-productive. CDR3 was defined according to IMGT convention as the region running from the second conserved V-encoded cysteine to the conserved J-encoded phenylalanine. The earlier analysis of about 590 of the donors excluded sequences that lacked an unambiguous match to a single V gene segment. In an earlier analysis of a few hundred of the donors, V segments were called functional above 56.7% productive rearrangements and were called segregating when the between-donor standard deviation exceeded 5%. A statistical classification framework was built for diagnosing cytomegalovirus status from the catalog of TCR beta chain sequences. V and J gene assignment, in a later analysis, came from comparing TCR nucleotide sequences with IMGT/GENE-DB human TR gene sequences. A later analysis assigned CDR3 sequences and most-parsimonious VDJ recombination scenarios with the TCRdist pipeline. In a later analysis, each TCR beta chain was defined by its CDR3 amino acid sequence together with its V-gene family, and reads lacking a unique V-gene family were excluded. To address suspected cross-contamination and a sequencing artifact, a later analysis removed 592 highly shared, low-generation-probability nucleotide sequences. A later analysis calculated a clonal expansion index for each public chain from normalized within-repertoire ranks of inferred template counts. In a later analysis, generation probabilities were computed using a VDJ recombination model fitted to out-of-frame rearrangements, and the results were checked against IGoR. In a later analysis, hypergeometric tests were used to score TCR-TCR, TCR-HLA and TCR-CMV co-occurrence, with a repertoire-size bias correction applied to TCR pairs. False discovery rates were estimated in a later analysis by permuting HLA or CMV assignments 20 times. In a later analysis, co-occurring TCRs were grouped using DBSCAN, with TCRdist sequence similarity added in when clustering inside HLA-allele-positive subsets. Repertoires with fewer than 30,000 or more than 120,000 public chains were left out of co-occurrence clustering, as were about 5 repertoires with anomalous nucleotide sharing. Held by TCRdb, this immuneACCESS table contains in-frame sequences only and omits some clones. Under half of the omission traces to an unresolved V gene where checked; the cause of the rest is unknown. That table furnishes V, J and clone size, whereas the DNA furnished D and trimming. The sample includes some 120,000 clones, with approximately 82% observed a single time. 2.5% to 3% of the sample lies in the top ten.

The source is a woman between 18 and 29 years old in good health and CMV-seropositive. The sample was PBMCs. The rearranged chain carries TRBV2 and TRBJ2-5, with the D gene too uncertain to name. The DNA reads as follows: TGTGCCAGCAGTGAAGGTCTAGGAGAGACCCAGTACTTC. Translated, it reads CASSEGLGETQYF.